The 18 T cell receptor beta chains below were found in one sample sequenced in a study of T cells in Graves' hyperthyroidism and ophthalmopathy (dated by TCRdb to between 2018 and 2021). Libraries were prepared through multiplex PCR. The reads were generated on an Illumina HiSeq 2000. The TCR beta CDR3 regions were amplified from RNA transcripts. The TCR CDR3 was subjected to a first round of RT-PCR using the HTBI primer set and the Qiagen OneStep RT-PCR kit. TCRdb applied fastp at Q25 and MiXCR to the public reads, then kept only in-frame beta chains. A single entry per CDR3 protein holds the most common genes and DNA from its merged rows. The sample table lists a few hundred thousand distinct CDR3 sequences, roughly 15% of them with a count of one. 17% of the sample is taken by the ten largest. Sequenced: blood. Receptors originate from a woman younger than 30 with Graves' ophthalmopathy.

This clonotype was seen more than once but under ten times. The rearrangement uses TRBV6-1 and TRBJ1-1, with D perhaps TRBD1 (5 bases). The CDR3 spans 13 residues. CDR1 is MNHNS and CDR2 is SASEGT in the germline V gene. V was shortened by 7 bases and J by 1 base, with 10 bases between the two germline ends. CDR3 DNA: TGTGCCAGCATACGGGGCCAGAACACTGAAGCTTTCTTT. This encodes CASIRGQNTEAFF.

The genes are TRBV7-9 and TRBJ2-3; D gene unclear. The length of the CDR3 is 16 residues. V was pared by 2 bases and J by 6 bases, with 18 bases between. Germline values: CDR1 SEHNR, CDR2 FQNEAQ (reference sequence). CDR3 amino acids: CASSLSAGQDRDTQYF. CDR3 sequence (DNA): TGTGCCAGCAGCTTATCCGCAGGTCAGGATCGTGATACGCAGTATTTT.

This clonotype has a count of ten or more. The CDR3 loop reads CASSLVADSYNEQFF. The CDR3 coding sequence is TGTGCCAGCAGCTTAGTTGCGGACTCCTACAATGAGCAGTTCTTC. The chain has TRBV7-2 and TRBJ2-1; D is undetermined. V was cut by 1 base and J by 0 bases, with 7 bases left in between. The CDR3 is 15 residues long. Germline V gene sequence: CDR1 SGHTA, CDR2 FQGNSA.

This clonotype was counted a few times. This chain's CDR3 is CSAEDRGTGYTIYF. In nucleotides, the CDR3 is TGCAGTGCGGAGGACAGGGGGACCGGGTACACCATATATTTT. This chain links TRBV20-1 with TRBJ1-3; 10 nucleotides agree with TRBD1. This CDR3 is built from 14 residues. Germline V lookup: CDR1 DFQATT, CDR2 SNEGSKA (reference sequence). Germline trimming cut 6 bases from V and 8 bases from J; bases unmatched to any gene: 10.

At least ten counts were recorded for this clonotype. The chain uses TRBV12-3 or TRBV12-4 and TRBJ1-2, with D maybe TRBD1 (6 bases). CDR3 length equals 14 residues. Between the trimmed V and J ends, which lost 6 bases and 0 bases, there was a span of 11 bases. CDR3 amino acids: CASRWTDANYGYTF. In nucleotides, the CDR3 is TGTGCCAGCAGATGGACAGACGCTAACTATGGCTACACCTTC.

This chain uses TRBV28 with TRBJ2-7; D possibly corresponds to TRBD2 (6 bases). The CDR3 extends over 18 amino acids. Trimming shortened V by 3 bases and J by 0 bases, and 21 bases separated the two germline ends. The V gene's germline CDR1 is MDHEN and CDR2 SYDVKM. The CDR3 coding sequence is TGTGCCAGCAGTTTGGAGTTCTTAGGGACTGTTAACTCCTACGAGCAGTACTTC. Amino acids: CASSLEFLGTVNSYEQYF.

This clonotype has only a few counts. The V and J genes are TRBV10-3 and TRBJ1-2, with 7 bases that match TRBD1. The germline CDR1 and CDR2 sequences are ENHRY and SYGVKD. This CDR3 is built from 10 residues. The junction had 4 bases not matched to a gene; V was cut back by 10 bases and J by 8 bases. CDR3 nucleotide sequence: TGTGCCACAGGGGGAGGAGGCTACACCTTC. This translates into CATGGGGYTF.

CDR3 in DNA: TGCAGCGTTTCCAACACCGGGGAGCTGTTTTTT. This sequence encodes CSVSNTGELFF. The chain couples TRBV29-1 to TRBJ2-2; no firm D call. This CDR3 has 11 amino acids. Trimming cost V 5 bases and J 2 bases, with 3 bases left between them. Germline CDR1 is SQVTM and CDR2 is ANQGSEA.

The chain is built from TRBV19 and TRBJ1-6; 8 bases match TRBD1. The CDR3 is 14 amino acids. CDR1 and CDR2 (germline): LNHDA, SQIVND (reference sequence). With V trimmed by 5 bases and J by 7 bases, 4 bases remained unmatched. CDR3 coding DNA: TGTGCCAGTAGTGGGAGACAGGGGAATTCACCCCTCCACTTT. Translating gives CASSGRQGNSPLHF. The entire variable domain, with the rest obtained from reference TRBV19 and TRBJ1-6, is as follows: DGGITQSPKYLFRKEGQNVTLSCEQNLNHDAMYWYRQDPGQGLRLIYYSQIVNDFQKGDIAEGYSVSREKKESFPLTVTSAQKNPTAFYLCASSGRQGNSPLHFGNGTRLTVT.

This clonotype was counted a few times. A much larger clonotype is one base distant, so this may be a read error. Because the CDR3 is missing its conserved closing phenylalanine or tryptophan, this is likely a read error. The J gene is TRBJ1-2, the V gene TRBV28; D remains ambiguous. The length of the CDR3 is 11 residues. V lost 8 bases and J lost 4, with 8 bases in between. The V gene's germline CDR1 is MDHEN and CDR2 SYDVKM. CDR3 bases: TGTGCCAGCGCAGGATTCTATGGCTACACCCTC. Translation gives CASAGFYGYTL.

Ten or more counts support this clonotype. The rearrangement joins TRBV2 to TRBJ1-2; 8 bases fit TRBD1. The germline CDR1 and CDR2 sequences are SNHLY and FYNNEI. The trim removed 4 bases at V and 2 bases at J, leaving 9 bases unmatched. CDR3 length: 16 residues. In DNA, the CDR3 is TGTGCCAGCAGTGTTGCCCCAGGGGGCCTAAACTATGGCTACACCTTC. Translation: CASSVAPGGLNYGYTF.

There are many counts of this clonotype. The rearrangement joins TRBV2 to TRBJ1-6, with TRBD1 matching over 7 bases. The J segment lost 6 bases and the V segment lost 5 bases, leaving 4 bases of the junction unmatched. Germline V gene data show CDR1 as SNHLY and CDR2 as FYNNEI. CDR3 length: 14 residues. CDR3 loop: CASSSDRANSPLHF. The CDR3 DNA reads TGTGCCAGCAGTAGCGACAGGGCTAATTCACCCCTCCACTTT.

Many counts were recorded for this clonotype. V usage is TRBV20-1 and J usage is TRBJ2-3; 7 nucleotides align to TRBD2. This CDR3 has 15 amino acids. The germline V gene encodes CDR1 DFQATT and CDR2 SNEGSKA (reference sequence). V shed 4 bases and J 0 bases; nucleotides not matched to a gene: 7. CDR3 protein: CSATRNSGSTDTQYF. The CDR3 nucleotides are TGCAGTGCTACCAGGAATAGCGGGAGCACAGATACGCAGTATTTT.

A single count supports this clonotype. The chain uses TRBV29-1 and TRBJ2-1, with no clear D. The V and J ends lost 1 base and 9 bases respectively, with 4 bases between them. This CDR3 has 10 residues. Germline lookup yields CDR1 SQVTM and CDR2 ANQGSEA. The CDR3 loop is CSVEVTEQFF. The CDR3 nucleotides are TGCAGCGTTGAAGTGACTGAGCAGTTCTTC.

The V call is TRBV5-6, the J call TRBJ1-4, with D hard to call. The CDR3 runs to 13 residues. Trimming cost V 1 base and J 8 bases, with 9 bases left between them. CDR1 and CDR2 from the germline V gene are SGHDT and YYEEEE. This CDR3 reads CASSLSGREKLFF. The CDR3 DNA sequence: TGTGCCAGCAGCTTGTCAGGTCGGGAAAAACTGTTTTTT.

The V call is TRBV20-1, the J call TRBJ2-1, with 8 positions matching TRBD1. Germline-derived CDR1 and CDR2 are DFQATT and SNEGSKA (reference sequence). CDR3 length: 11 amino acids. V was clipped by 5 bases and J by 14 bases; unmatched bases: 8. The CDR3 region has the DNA TGCAGTGCTCTTACCAAACAGGGGGAGTTCTTC. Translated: CSALTKQGEFF.

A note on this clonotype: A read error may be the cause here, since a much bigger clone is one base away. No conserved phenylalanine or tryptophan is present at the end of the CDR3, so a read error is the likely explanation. The CDR3 loop reads CAISPLRDSYEQYI. DNA of the CDR3: TGTGCCATCAGCCCTCTCCGGGACAGCTACGAGCAGTACATC. The chain couples TRBV10-3 to TRBJ2-7; 7 nucleotides align to TRBD1. CDR1 and CDR2 (germline): ENHRY, SYGVKD. The CDR3 loop spans 14 amino acids. The V and J ends lost 6 bases and 3 bases, in that order; junction bases with no gene match: 8.

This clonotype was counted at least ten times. CDR3 nucleotides: TGTGCCAGCAGCTTCGGCCCCCCGGGACAGTCGTATCCAACTAATGAAAAACTGTTTTTT. This encodes CASSFGPPGQSYPTNEKLFF. This chain uses TRBV5-6 with TRBJ1-4; 7 bases are a match to TRBD1. J gave up 0 bases and V 2 bases, and 16 bases lay outside the gene matches. In germline, CDR1 is SGHDT, CDR2 YYEEEE. The CDR3 runs 20 residues.